The TCR beta chain under discussion was sequenced for a study of shared clonotypes between healthy human individuals. The CD4+ fraction was divided into a CD45RA+ naive subset and a CD45RA-negative memory subset. On this clone itself: Other DNA sequences within the sample encode an identical CDR3.

The data were produced by immunoSEQ multiplex PCR, yet TCRdb's version contains in-frame clones alone and is incomplete. The sample has approximately 2.1 million clones, approximately 95% seen once. Germline values: CDR1 SGHTA, CDR2 FQGNSA. The CDR3 has 16 residues. The V segment lost 2 bases and the J segment 0 bases; nucleotides outside the gene matches: 6. The chain uses TRBV7-2 and TRBJ1-1; TRBD1 aligns across 7 bases. What was sequenced was naive CD4+ T cells from PBMCs. Subset of the sample: CD45RA+ positively selected. This TCR came from a man aged 18 to 30 in good health. Some clones in this sample may be carry-over from other donors' samples. This CDR3 reads CASSLLGGPMNTEAFF. In DNA, the CDR3 is TGTGCCAGCAGCTTACTAGGGGGCCCCATGAACACTGAAGCTTTCTTT.